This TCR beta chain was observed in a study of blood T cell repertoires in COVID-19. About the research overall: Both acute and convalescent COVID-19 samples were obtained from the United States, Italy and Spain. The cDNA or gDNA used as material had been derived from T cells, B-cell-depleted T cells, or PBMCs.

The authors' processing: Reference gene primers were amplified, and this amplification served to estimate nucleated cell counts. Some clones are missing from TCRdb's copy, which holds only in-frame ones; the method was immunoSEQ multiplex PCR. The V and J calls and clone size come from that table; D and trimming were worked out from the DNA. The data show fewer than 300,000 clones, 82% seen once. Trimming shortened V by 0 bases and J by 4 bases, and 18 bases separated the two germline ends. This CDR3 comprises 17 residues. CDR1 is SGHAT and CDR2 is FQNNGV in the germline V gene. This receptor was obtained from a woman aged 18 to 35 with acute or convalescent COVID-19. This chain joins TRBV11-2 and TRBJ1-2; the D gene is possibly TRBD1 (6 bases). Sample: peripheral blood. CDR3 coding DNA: TGTGCCAGCAGCTTAGATCCCCGGGGGGGCGGCCGCTATGGCTACACCTTC. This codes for CASSLDPRGGGRYGYTF. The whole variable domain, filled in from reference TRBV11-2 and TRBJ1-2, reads EAGVAQSPRYKIIEKRQSVAFWCNPISGHATLYWYQQILGQGPKLLIQFQNNGVVDDSQLPKDRFSAERLKGVDSTLKIQPAKLEDSAVYLCASSLDPRGGGRYGYTFGSGTRLTVV.